This T cell receptor beta chain was identified in a study of identifying expanded T cells in peripheral blood. This clone was observed a single time. Antigen: not known. Using immunoSEQ multiplex PCR, the repertoire was profiled, and TCRdb retains in-frame clones only, with some absent. The sample gives about 85,000 clones, around nine tenths of which show up once; around 2.8% is in the top ten. No infections or other immune events were documented during collection. General study findings and limits: Variance in clone template counts between approximately 2-week samples significantly increased with total template count across all healthy donors. Technical replicates showed around 1.2 changed clones; two weeks roughly 16; four weeks 19.

Trimming pared 6 bases from V and 7 bases from J, leaving 15 bases between. The CDR3 is 13 amino acids. From germline, CDR1 is SQVTM and CDR2 ANQGSEA. The V and J genes are TRBV29-1 and TRBJ1-4; D call uncertain. The sequenced sample consisted of blood. The receptor was isolated from a person between 18 and 75 years old in good health. CDR3 protein: CSVCAYSGEKLFF. The CDR3 nucleotides are TGCAGCGTGTGCGCCTATTCCGGTGAAAAACTGTTTTTT.